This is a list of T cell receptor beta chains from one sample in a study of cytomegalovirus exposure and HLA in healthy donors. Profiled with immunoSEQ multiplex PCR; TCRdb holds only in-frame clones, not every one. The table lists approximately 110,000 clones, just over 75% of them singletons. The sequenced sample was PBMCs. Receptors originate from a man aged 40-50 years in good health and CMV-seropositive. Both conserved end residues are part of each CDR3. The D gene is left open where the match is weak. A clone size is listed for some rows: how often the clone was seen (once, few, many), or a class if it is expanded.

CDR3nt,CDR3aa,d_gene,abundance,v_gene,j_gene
TGTGCCAGCAGCCCCCGGGGGGCCGAAAACACTGAAGCTTTCTTT,CASSPRGAENTEAFF,.,.,TRBV9,TRBJ1-1
TGCGCCAGCAGCCAGGACATAAGCTCTGGAAACACCATATATTTT,CASSQDISSGNTIYF,.,few,TRBV4-3,TRBJ1-3
TGTGCCAGCAGCGGGTTCCCGGGACAGGGCGCTGAAGCTTTCTTT,CASSGFPGQGAEAFF,TRBD1,.,TRBV9,TRBJ1-1
TGTGCCAGCAGCTTACTAGCCAATGAGCAGTTCTTC,CASSLLANEQFF,.,.,TRBV5-6,TRBJ2-1
TGTGCCAGTAGTGAGAGACAGGGGGCAGACGAGCAGTACTTC,CASSERQGADEQYF,TRBD1,.,TRBV19,TRBJ2-7
TGTGCCAGTAGTATGAGCGGATCTGGAAACACCATATATTTT,CASSMSGSGNTIYF,.,.,TRBV19,TRBJ1-3
TGTGCCAGCAGCTTAGGACTAGATGCAGATACGCAGTATTTT,CASSLGLDADTQYF,.,.,TRBV7-2,TRBJ2-3
TGTGCCAGCAGTTACGCGGGGGGGGAGGGCTACGAGCAGTACTTC,CASSYAGGEGYEQYF,TRBD2,.,TRBV6-5,TRBJ2-7
TGTGCCAGCAGCCGACAGGGGACAGATACGCAGTATTTT,CASSRQGTDTQYF,TRBD1,.,TRBV2,TRBJ2-3
TGCGCCAGCAGCTTGGGGTCTAGCGGGGCCGGCGAGCAGTACTTC,CASSLGSSGAGEQYF,TRBD2,.,TRBV5-1,TRBJ2-7
TGTGCCAGCAGCGAGTTTGGACAGACCAATGAAAAACTGTTTTTT,CASSEFGQTNEKLFF,.,.,TRBV6-5,TRBJ1-4
TGTGCCTCCTGGGGGGGGGTGTTGAGGAATGAGCAGTTCTTC,CASWGGVLRNEQFF,TRBD2,few,TRBV28,TRBJ2-1
TGTGCCAGCAGTTTAAACGAGCAAGAGACCCAGTACTTC,CASSLNEQETQYF,.,few,TRBV27,TRBJ2-5
TGTGCCAGTAGTATAAGGGGTCTCGATGAGCAGTTCTTC,CASSIRGLDEQFF,.,.,TRBV19,TRBJ2-1
TGCGCCAGCAGTGAGTCGACGGGACTGAGGAGGAATGAGCAGTTCTTC,CASSESTGLRRNEQFF,.,once,TRBV10-1,TRBJ2-1
TGTGCCACCAGCAGAACTCCGGGACAGGGAGGTGAAAAACTGTTTTTT,CATSRTPGQGGEKLFF,TRBD1,.,TRBV15,TRBJ1-4
TGTGCCAGTAGTACTCTCGACAGTCGGCTCGAGCAGTACTTC,CASSTLDSRLEQYF,.,.,TRBV19,TRBJ2-7
TGTGCCAGCAGCCAAGTCGAGGGTAGGCACACTGAAGCTTTCTTT,CASSQVEGRHTEAFF,.,.,TRBV4-2,TRBJ1-1
TGTGCCAGCTCATCCCGGGACACCGCCTACGAGCAGTACTTC,CASSSRDTAYEQYF,.,.,TRBV18,TRBJ2-7
TGTGCCAGCTCACCACCTTGGGACAGGGGTTACGATTATAGCAATCAGCCCCAGCATTTT,CASSPPWDRGYDYSNQPQHF,TRBD1,.,TRBV18,TRBJ1-5
TGTGCCAGCATCCCAGGGGGTTGGTCCGGGGAGCTGTTTTTT,CASIPGGWSGELFF,TRBD1,.,TRBV2,TRBJ2-2
TGCGCCAGCAGCTCAGGGGGCGACTATGGCTACACCTTC,CASSSGGDYGYTF,TRBD1,.,TRBV5-1,TRBJ1-2
TGTGCCAGCAGCGTAGACACAGACACTGAAGCTTTCTTT,CASSVDTDTEAFF,.,.,TRBV9,TRBJ1-1
TGTGCCAGCAGCTTAGCGGGCGGGAGAGAGACCCAGTACTTC,CASSLAGGRETQYF,TRBD2,.,TRBV11-2,TRBJ2-5
TGTGCCAGCAGCCCGACTAGCGGGCAATACAATGAGCAGTTCTTC,CASSPTSGQYNEQFF,TRBD2,.,TRBV5-5,TRBJ2-1
TGTGCCAGCAGTCCCCCAACAGGGTACGAGCAGTACTTC,CASSPPTGYEQYF,.,few,TRBV27,TRBJ2-7
TGTGCCAGTAGTATAATTGGGGGGTCTGGAAACACCATATATTTT,CASSIIGGSGNTIYF,.,.,TRBV19,TRBJ1-3
TGTGCCAGCAGCTTAGGGGCATGGGGCGCAGAGACCCAGTACTTC,CASSLGAWGAETQYF,.,.,TRBV27,TRBJ2-5
TGTGCCAGCAGTGGACCGGGGGGCACTGAGACCCAGTACTTC,CASSGPGGTETQYF,.,.,TRBV2,TRBJ2-5
TGTGCCAGCAGTCCGACAGGGGGGAACTACGAGCAGTACTTC,CASSPTGGNYEQYF,TRBD1,.,TRBV6-6,TRBJ2-7
TGTGCCATCAGTGAGTCCGGAGGCGACTATGGCTACACCTTC,CAISESGGDYGYTF,.,.,TRBV10-3,TRBJ1-2
TGTGCCAGCAGTGTACAGGGGGCGGCTAACTATGGCTACACCTTC,CASSVQGAANYGYTF,TRBD1,once,TRBV6-1,TRBJ1-2
TGTGCCAGCCAACTACAGGGCAGAGATGGCTACACCTTC,CASQLQGRDGYTF,.,.,TRBV2,TRBJ1-2
TGTGCCAGCAGCTCTGGACAGCGCACAGATACGCAGTATTTT,CASSSGQRTDTQYF,.,.,TRBV7-9,TRBJ2-3
TGTGCCAGCAGTCTTTCCGGGGAGGCTTACGAGCAGTACTTC,CASSLSGEAYEQYF,.,few,TRBV6-1,TRBJ2-7
TGTGCCACCAGCAGTTTCGGGGGAAGCTACGAGCAGTACTTC,CATSSFGGSYEQYF,.,.,TRBV15,TRBJ2-7
TGTGCCAGCAGCTTAAGTACTAGCGGGACCTACAATGAGCAGTTCTTC,CASSLSTSGTYNEQFF,TRBD2,.,TRBV13,TRBJ2-1
TGTGCCAGCGCCGAATATCCAGGGGAAGGACCTATCGGCTACACCTTC,CASAEYPGEGPIGYTF,.,.,TRBV5-5,TRBJ1-2
TGTGCCAGCAGCTCAGGACTAGCGGGGAGGACAGATACGCAGTATTTT,CASSSGLAGRTDTQYF,TRBD2,.,TRBV7-2,TRBJ2-3
TGCGCCAGCAGCCGAAGCGGGAGCACCGGGGAGCTGTTTTTT,CASSRSGSTGELFF,TRBD2,.,TRBV4-1,TRBJ2-2
TGTGCCAGCAGCGTAGGAGGGACAGGAGGAACCTACGAGCAGTACTTC,CASSVGGTGGTYEQYF,TRBD1,.,TRBV9,TRBJ2-7
TGTGCCAGCAGCGATGACAGGAACACTGAAGCTTTCTTT,CASSDDRNTEAFF,.,.,TRBV7-2,TRBJ1-1
TGTGCCAGCGGACTACCTAGCACAGATACGCAGTATTTT,CASGLPSTDTQYF,.,.,TRBV2,TRBJ2-3
TGCGCCAGCAGCGAGGGACAGTCGTCTGGAAACACCATATATTTT,CASSEGQSSGNTIYF,TRBD1,.,TRBV5-1,TRBJ1-3
TGTGCCAGCAGCTTCCCCCAGGGGCCCTCCTACGAGCAGTACTTC,CASSFPQGPSYEQYF,.,few,TRBV5-6,TRBJ2-7
TGTGCCAGCAGCTTGATTCCCGGGACAGCGAGGGCTGAAGCTTTCTTT,CASSLIPGTARAEAFF,TRBD1,few,TRBV5-8,TRBJ1-1
TGCGCCAGCAGTGAGACCAAATCAGTGACAGGGGGCTCCCACGAGCAGTACTTC,CASSETKSVTGGSHEQYF,TRBD1,once,TRBV10-1,TRBJ2-7
TGTGCCAGCAGCTTTGCAGGATCCTACGAGCAGTACTTC,CASSFAGSYEQYF,.,few,TRBV5-8,TRBJ2-7
TGCGCCAGCGTCCGAAGGCCTAGCGGGGGAGAAGATACGCAGTATTTT,CASVRRPSGGEDTQYF,TRBD2,.,TRBV4-1,TRBJ2-3
TGTGCCAGCAGCTGGGACAGAGTTGGCGGCTACACCTTC,CASSWDRVGGYTF,TRBD1,once,TRBV5-4,TRBJ1-2
TGTGCCAGCAGTTACCAGAACAAGTTCTCCTACAATGAGCAGTTCTTC,CASSYQNKFSYNEQFF,.,once,TRBV6-6,TRBJ2-1
TGCGCCAGCAGCCAAGATTTGTCTTCTGGGGCCAACGGCCTGACTTTC,CASSQDLSSGANGLTF,.,.,TRBV4-3,TRBJ2-6
TGTGCCAGCAGCTCCACACCCTACGAGCAGTACTTC,CASSSTPYEQYF,.,.,TRBV9,TRBJ2-7
TGTGCCATCAGTGAGTCAGACAGTGAAAAACTGTTTTTT,CAISESDSEKLFF,.,.,TRBV10-3,TRBJ1-4
TGTGCCAGCAGTTTGTGGCGAAACGGGGGCTACACCTTC,CASSLWRNGGYTF,.,.,TRBV27,TRBJ1-2
TGTGCCAGCAGAAATGAGAATGAGCAGTTCTTC,CASRNENEQFF,.,.,TRBV28,TRBJ2-1
TGTGCCAGCAGCCGTACCCCGACTTTAGATACGCAGTATTTT,CASSRTPTLDTQYF,.,.,TRBV11-2,TRBJ2-3
TGCAGCGTCCCCCGACAGGGGGCAATTGGCTACACCTTC,CSVPRQGAIGYTF,TRBD1,.,TRBV29-1,TRBJ1-2
TGCAGCGTCGAACAGAAAGTGAACACTGAAGCTTTCTTT,CSVEQKVNTEAFF,.,.,TRBV29-1,TRBJ1-1
TGTGCCAGTAGTATAGTCGGAGGCGGGGGGCCACCTGAAGCTTTCTTT,CASSIVGGGGPPEAFF,.,.,TRBV19,TRBJ1-1